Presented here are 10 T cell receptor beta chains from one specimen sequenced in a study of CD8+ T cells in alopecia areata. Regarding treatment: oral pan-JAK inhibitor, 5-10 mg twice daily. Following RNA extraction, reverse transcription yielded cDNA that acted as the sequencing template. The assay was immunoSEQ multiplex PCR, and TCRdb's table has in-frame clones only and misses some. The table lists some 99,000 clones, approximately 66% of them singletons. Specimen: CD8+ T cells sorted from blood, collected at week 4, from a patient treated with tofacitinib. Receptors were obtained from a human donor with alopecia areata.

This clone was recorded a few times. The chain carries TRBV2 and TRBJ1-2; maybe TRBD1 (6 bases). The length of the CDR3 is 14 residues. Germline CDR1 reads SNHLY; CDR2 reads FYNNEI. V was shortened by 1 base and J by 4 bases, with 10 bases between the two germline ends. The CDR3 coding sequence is TGTGCCAGCAGTGAAGTCCTGGACAGCTATGGCTACACCTTC. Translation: CASSEVLDSYGYTF. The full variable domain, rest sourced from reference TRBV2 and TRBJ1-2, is EPEVTQTPSHQVTQMGQEVILRCVPISNHLYFYWYRQILGQKVEFLVSFYNNEISEKSEIFDDQFSVERPDGSNFTLKIRSTKLEDSAMYFCASSEVLDSYGYTFGSGTRLTVV.

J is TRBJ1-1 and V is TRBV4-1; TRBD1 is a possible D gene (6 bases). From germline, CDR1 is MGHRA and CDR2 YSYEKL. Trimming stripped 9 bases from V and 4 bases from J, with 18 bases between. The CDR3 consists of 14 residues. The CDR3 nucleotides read TGCGCCAGTATGCGGCCAACAGGGAGCACTGAAGCTTTCTTT. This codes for CASMRPTGSTEAFF.

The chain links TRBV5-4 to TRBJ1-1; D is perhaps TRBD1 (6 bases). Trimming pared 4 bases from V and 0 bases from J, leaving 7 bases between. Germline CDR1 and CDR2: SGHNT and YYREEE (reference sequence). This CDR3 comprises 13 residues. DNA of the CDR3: TGTGCCAGCAGCCCAGGGGTGAACACTGAAGCTTTCTTT. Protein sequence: CASSPGVNTEAFF. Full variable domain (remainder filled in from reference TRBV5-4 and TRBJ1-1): ETGVTQSPTHLIKTRGQQVTLRCSSQSGHNTVSWYQQALGQGPQFIFQYYREEENGRGNFPPRFSGLQFPNYSSELNVNALELDDSALYLCASSPGVNTEAFFGQGTRLTVV.

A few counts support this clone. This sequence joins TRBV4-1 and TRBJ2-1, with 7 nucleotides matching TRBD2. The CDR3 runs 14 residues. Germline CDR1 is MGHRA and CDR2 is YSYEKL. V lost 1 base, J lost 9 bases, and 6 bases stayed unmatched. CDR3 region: CASSQAWGGGEQFF. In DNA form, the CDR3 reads TGCGCCAGCAGCCAAGCTTGGGGGGGAGGTGAGCAGTTCTTC.

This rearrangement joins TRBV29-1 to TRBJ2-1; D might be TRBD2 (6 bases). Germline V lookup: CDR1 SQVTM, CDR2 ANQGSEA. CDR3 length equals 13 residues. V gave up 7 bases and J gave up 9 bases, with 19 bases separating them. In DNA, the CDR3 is TGCAGCGGCGGGATAGGGGTTCAGATTGAGCAGTTCTTC. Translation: CSGGIGVQIEQFF.

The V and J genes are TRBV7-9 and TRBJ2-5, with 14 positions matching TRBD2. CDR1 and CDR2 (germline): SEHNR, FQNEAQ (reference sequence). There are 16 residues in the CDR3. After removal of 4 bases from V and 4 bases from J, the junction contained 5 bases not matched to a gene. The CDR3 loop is CASSWTSGGPVETQYF. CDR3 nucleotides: TGTGCCAGCAGCTGGACTAGCGGGGGGCCGGTAGAGACCCAGTACTTC.

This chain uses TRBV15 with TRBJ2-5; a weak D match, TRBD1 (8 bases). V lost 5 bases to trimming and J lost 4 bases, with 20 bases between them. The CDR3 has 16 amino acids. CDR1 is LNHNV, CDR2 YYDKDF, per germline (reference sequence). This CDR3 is CATSVRTGWEGETQYF. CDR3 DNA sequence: TGTGCCACCAGCGTTCGGACAGGGTGGGAGGGAGAGACCCAGTACTTC. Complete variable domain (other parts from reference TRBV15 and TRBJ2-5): DAMVIQNPRYQVTQFGKPVTLSCSQTLNHNVMYWYQQKSSQAPKLLFHYYDKDFNNEADTPDNFQSRRPNTSFCFLDIRSPGLGDTAMYLCATSVRTGWEGETQYFGPGTRLLVL.

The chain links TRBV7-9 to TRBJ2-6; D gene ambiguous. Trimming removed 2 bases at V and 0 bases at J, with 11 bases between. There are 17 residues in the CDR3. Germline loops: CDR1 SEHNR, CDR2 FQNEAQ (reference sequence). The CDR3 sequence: CASSLRPESSGANVLTF. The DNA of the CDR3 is TGTGCCAGCAGCTTAAGACCCGAGAGCTCTGGGGCCAACGTCCTGACTTTC.

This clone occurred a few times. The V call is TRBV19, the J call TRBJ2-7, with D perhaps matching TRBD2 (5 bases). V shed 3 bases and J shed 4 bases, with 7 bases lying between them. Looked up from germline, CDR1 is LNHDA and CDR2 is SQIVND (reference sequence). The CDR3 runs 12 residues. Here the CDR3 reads CASSIRGYEQYF. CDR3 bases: TGTGCCAGTAGTATTCGGGGTTACGAGCAGTACTTC.

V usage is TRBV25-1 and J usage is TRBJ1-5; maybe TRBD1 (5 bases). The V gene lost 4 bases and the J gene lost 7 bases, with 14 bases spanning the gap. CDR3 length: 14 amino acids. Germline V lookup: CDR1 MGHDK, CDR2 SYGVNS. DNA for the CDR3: TGTGCCAGCAGTGGGGGCGGACCGGGACAGCCCCAGCATTTT. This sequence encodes CASSGGGPGQPQHF.